This T cell receptor beta chain was retrieved from a study of esophageal squamous cell carcinoma under preoperative chemotherapy. For the study at large: TCR repertoires were profiled from both peripheral blood T cells and tumor-infiltrating lymphocytes.

This clonotype has only one observation. The antigen remains unidentified. Regarding time point: before preoperative PTX-NDP chemotherapy. Preoperative chemotherapy with paclitaxel-nedaplatin was given to patients before surgery. Study-level points and caveats: Post-treatment tumor-infiltrating lymphocytes appeared partly derived from peripheral T cells migrating into the tumor. Paclitaxel-nedaplatin therapy caused immediate, substantial clonotype frequency changes.

TCRdb re-derived calls from the PCR reads in MiXCR, one entry per CDR3 protein. The table lists around 29,000 distinct CDR3 sequences, about half of them singletons, with approximately 12% in the top ten. The V gene lost 6 bases and the J gene lost 9 bases, with 25 bases spanning the gap. Germline V gives CDR1 SGHTA, CDR2 FQGNSA. The CDR3 extends over 16 amino acids. V and J are TRBV7-2 and TRBJ2-3; either TRBD1 or TRBD2 may fit D (7 bases each). The TCR sequence derives from a human donor with esophageal squamous cell carcinoma. The donor label of this sample is uncertain. This specimen was collected from a patient given preoperative chemotherapy. CDR3 in amino acids: CASRPQGGRGKETQYF. CDR3 in DNA: TGTGCCAGCAGGCCGCAGGGGGGGAGAGGGAAAGAGACGCAGTATTTT.